Below, one TCR beta chain is given with its context. Everyone who donated was a Caucasian adult who lived in Nashville, Tennessee. The data were taken from a study of shared clonotypes between healthy human individuals. As for the study in general: CD8 memory received one plate per donor, CD8 naive two, CD4 memory three and CD4 naive three.

Genomic DNA of each subset was evenly split across several immunoSEQ plates. TCRdb's table, derived via immunoSEQ multiplex PCR, lists solely in-frame clones and lacks some. The table has around 1,100,000 clones, roughly 80% seen once. The V end lost 2 bases, the J end lost 6 bases, and 7 bases lay between the germline ends. This CDR3 region has 13 residues. CDR1 and CDR2 from the germline V gene are SGHTA and FQGTGA. The sequenced material came from memory CD4+ T cells from PBMCs. Subset denoted: CD45RA-negative fraction. The receptor's source is a man aged 18-30 years in good health. Some clones in this sample may be carry-over from other donors' samples. V is TRBV7-3 and J is TRBJ2-2; a weak D match, TRBD1 (5 bases). CDR3 region: CASSLVRAGELFF. Written as DNA, the CDR3 is TGTGCCAGCAGCTTAGTCAGGGCCGGGGAGCTGTTTTTT.